Following are 21 T cell receptor beta chains from one sample sequenced in a study of cytomegalovirus exposure and HLA in healthy donors. PCR primers comprised 60 Vbeta and 13 Jbeta primers. Repertoires were generated with immunoSEQ multiplex PCR, while TCRdb's copy carries only in-frame clones and drops some. The sample shows some 180,000 clones, around a tenth of them seen only once. Input material: PBMCs. These receptors were obtained from a woman aged 30 to 39 in good health and CMV-seropositive.

This clone was counted a few times. The rearrangement links TRBV4-2 to TRBJ2-2, with D uncertain. This CDR3 region has 15 residues. Germline assignment: CDR1 LGHNA and CDR2 YNFKEQ. The V end lost 0 bases, the J end lost 6 bases, and 11 bases lay between the germline ends. DNA for the CDR3: TGTGCCAGCAGCCAAGAGTTATTAAGAGCCGGGGAGCTGTTTTTT. As protein: CASSQELLRAGELFF.

This clone has more than one count but fewer than ten. This sequence joins TRBV11-1 and TRBJ2-1; D possibly corresponds to TRBD2 (5 bases). This CDR3 is built from 19 residues. V lost 5 bases, J lost 2 bases, and 25 bases lay in between. Looked up from germline, CDR1 is SGHAT and CDR2 is FQDESV (reference sequence). The CDR3 DNA reads TGTGCCAGCAGCGGGCTTAGGTCCCATTCTTACGGGGCCTACAATGAGCAGTTCTTC. This translates into CASSGLRSHSYGAYNEQFF. The variable domain in full, with the rest retrieved from reference TRBV11-1 and TRBJ2-1, is EAEVAQSPRYKITEKSQAVAFWCDPISGHATLYWYRQILGQGPELLVQFQDESVVDDSQLPKDRFSAERLKGVDSTLKIQPAELGDSAMYLCASSGLRSHSYGAYNEQFFGPGTRLTVL.

In this sample, this clone turned up a few times. The gene calls are TRBV5-4 and TRBJ2-2; TRBD2 agrees at 7 bases. The CDR3 is made up of 16 amino acids. Germline V gene sequence: CDR1 SGHNT, CDR2 YYREEE (reference sequence). Trimming took 2 bases from V and 2 from J; bases not matched to a gene: 6. CDR3: CASSLGLAVNTGELFF. The CDR3 DNA reads as TGTGCCAGCAGCTTAGGTCTAGCGGTAAACACCGGGGAGCTGTTTTTT.

For the CDR3, the DNA is TGCGCCAGCAGTGTTGGATCAGGGGACACCGGGGAGCTGTTTTTT. This sequence encodes CASSVGSGDTGELFF. The rearrangement links TRBV10-1 to TRBJ2-2; weak D call: TRBD1 (6 bases). This CDR3 comprises 15 residues. Trimming removed 4 bases from V and 3 bases from J, with 12 bases in between. Germline values: CDR1 WNHNN, CDR2 SYGVQD (reference sequence).

The chain has TRBV6-4 and TRBJ1-2; 7 nucleotides match TRBD1. CDR1 is MRHNA, CDR2 SNTAGT, per germline. CDR3 length: 12 amino acids. V shed 8 bases, J shed 4 bases, and the junction held 4 bases outside the gene matches. As DNA, the CDR3 is TGTGCCAGCGGGGACAGAGGCTATGGCTACACCTTC. Translation gives CASGDRGYGYTF.

This clone was picked up a small number of times. CDR3 DNA sequence: TGCGCCAGCAGCTTGGGGGACAGGGGGCATGGCTACACCTTC. Translated, it gives CASSLGDRGHGYTF. The genes are TRBV5-1 and TRBJ1-2; 12 positions agree with TRBD1. Trimming took 0 bases from V and 6 from J; bases not matched to a gene: 0. The CDR3 has 14 residues. CDR1 is SGHRS and CDR2 is YFSETQ in the germline V gene.

The chain couples TRBV29-1 to TRBJ2-1; possibly TRBD2 for D (5 bases). CDR3 length: 11 amino acids. CDR1 SQVTM and CDR2 ANQGSEA come from the germline V gene. The chain's CDR3 is CTLSGGNEQFF. The DNA for the CDR3 is TGCACCTTAAGCGGAGGCAATGAGCAGTTCTTC.

This clone was seen only a few times. The chain carries TRBV5-1 and TRBJ2-7; 10 nucleotides line up with TRBD2. The V gene end was trimmed by 4 bases and the J gene end by 6 bases; junction bases not matched to a gene: 13. The CDR3 loop spans 16 amino acids. Germline CDR1 SGHRS, CDR2 YFSETQ. The chain's CDR3 is CASSRRTLAGVSEQYF. CDR3 sequence (DNA): TGCGCCAGCAGCCGCCGCACCCTAGCGGGAGTGTCCGAGCAGTACTTC.

The V and J genes are TRBV25-1 and TRBJ2-3; TRBD1 is a possible D gene (5 bases). V shed 3 bases and J shed 4 bases, with 14 bases lying between them. CDR3 length: 15 amino acids. The germline V gene has CDR1 MGHDK and CDR2 SYGVNS. DNA of the CDR3: TGTGCCAGCAGTGAGGCTGGACACGGCCCAGATACGCAGTATTTT. This codes for CASSEAGHGPDTQYF.

This clone was detected a few times. The CDR3 reads CASRDSSSYNEQFF. The CDR3 DNA sequence: TGTGCCAGCAGAGACTCGAGCTCCTACAATGAGCAGTTCTTC. V gene TRBV6-6 combines with J gene TRBJ2-1; D ambiguous. The CDR3 has 14 residues. V dropped 6 bases and J dropped 0 bases, with 9 bases sitting between them. Germline CDR1 MNHNY, CDR2 SVGAGI (reference sequence).

The sample holds a few counts of this clone. The chain employs TRBV2 and TRBJ1-5; D gene ambiguous. Germline loops: CDR1 SNHLY, CDR2 FYNNEI. Deletions cut 8 bases from V and 6 bases from J, with 14 bases between. The CDR3 is 13 amino acids. DNA for the CDR3: TGTGCCAGCGTGAATGGCGGCGGTCAGCCCCAGCATTTT. Its protein is CASVNGGGQPQHF.

The CDR3 DNA reads as TGCGCCAGCAGCTTGACTAGCGGGAGAGGAGATACGCAGTATTTT. Its translation: CASSLTSGRGDTQYF. The chain is built from TRBV5-1 and TRBJ2-3; 11 bases align to TRBD2. CDR1 and CDR2 (germline): SGHRS, YFSETQ. With 1 base clipped from V and 5 bases from J, the junction kept 3 bases outside the gene matches. The CDR3 consists of 15 residues.

This chain links TRBV11-1 with TRBJ2-1; 7 nucleotides line up with TRBD1. CDR1 SGHAT and CDR2 FQDESV come from the germline V gene (reference sequence). Trimming took 5 bases from V and 5 from J; bases not matched to a gene: 3. The CDR3 is 13 amino acids. As DNA, the CDR3 is TGTGCCAGCAGCCGGGACAGCCACAATGAGCAGTTCTTC. It is translated as CASSRDSHNEQFF. Looking up the rest from reference TRBV11-1 and TRBJ2-1 gives the full variable domain: EAEVAQSPRYKITEKSQAVAFWCDPISGHATLYWYRQILGQGPELLVQFQDESVVDDSQLPKDRFSAERLKGVDSTLKIQPAELGDSAMYLCASSRDSHNEQFFGPGTRLTVL.

The CDR3 DNA reads TGTGCCAGCAGTCCGGAGCTAGGACATCGCTACGAGCAGTACTTC. Residues: CASSPELGHRYEQYF. The chain recombines TRBV6-5 with TRBJ2-7, with TRBD1 as a possible D gene (5 bases). Germline-derived CDR1 and CDR2 are MNHEY and SVGAGI. Trimming pared 5 bases from V and 3 bases from J, leaving 17 bases between. The CDR3 consists of 15 residues.

V gene TRBV5-1 combines with J gene TRBJ2-1, with D possibly being TRBD2 (5 bases). CDR3 size: 15 residues. Germline assignment: CDR1 SGHRS and CDR2 YFSETQ. The germline V and J ends were trimmed by 0 bases and 0 bases, with 7 bases remaining between them. The CDR3 coding sequence is TGCGCCAGCAGCTTGGGGGAGAGCTCCTACAATGAGCAGTTCTTC. Amino acid sequence: CASSLGESSYNEQFF.

A single count supports this clone. The final CDR3 position lacks the conserved phenylalanine or tryptophan, pointing to a likely read error. This rearrangement joins TRBV7-9 to TRBJ1-5, with 8 bases matching TRBD1. This CDR3 spans 15 amino acids. The germline V gene encodes CDR1 SEHNR and CDR2 FQNEAQ (reference sequence). The junction had 11 bases not matched to a gene; V was cut back by 5 bases and J by 8 bases. For the CDR3, the DNA is TGTGCCAGCAGCGCTGCAGGGGGCGTGTGGGAGCCCCAGCATGTT. This gives the protein CASSAAGGVWEPQHV.

This clone was seen a handful of times. V and J are TRBV5-1 and TRBJ2-5; D might be TRBD2 (5 bases). This CDR3 spans 13 amino acids. V dropped 5 bases and J dropped 3 bases, with 11 bases sitting between them. Germline loops: CDR1 SGHRS, CDR2 YFSETQ. CDR3 coding DNA: TGCGCCAGCAGTAATCCGACTAAAGAGACCCAGTACTTC. It is translated as CASSNPTKETQYF.

The V call is TRBV27, the J call TRBJ2-7, with D possibly being TRBD2 (5 bases). Germline V gene data show CDR1 as MNHEY and CDR2 as SMNVEV (reference sequence). With 8 bases removed from V and 3 bases from J, the gap between germline ends came to 5 bases. The CDR3 length is 10 residues. CDR3 sequence: CASGLYEQYF. CDR3 DNA sequence: TGTGCCAGCGGACTCTACGAGCAGTACTTC.

The V call is TRBV6-5, the J call TRBJ1-2, with a possible D match to TRBD1 (6 bases). CDR3 length: 14 residues. Trimming removed 6 bases at V and 8 bases at J, with 19 bases between. Germline V gene data show CDR1 as MNHEY and CDR2 as SVGAGI. The CDR3 here is CASSPSNRVRGYTF. CDR3 DNA sequence: TGTGCCAGCAGCCCTTCGAACAGGGTGAGGGGCTACACCTTC.

This clone was counted between two and nine times. The gene calls are TRBV13 and TRBJ2-2; 11 bases line up with TRBD2. J gave up 1 base and V 4 bases, and 5 bases lay outside the gene matches. Germline lookup yields CDR1 PRHDT and CDR2 FYEKMQ (reference sequence). The CDR3 loop spans 17 amino acids. The CDR3 here is CASSCAGTSGNTGELFF. For the CDR3, the DNA is TGTGCCAGCAGCTGCGCCGGGACTAGCGGGAACACCGGGGAGCTGTTTTTT.

The chain links TRBV29-1 to TRBJ2-3; 11 bases are a match to TRBD2. Looked up from germline, CDR1 is SQVTM and CDR2 is ANQGSEA. The CDR3 loop spans 17 amino acids. The trim removed 2 bases at V and 5 bases at J, leaving 12 bases unmatched. The CDR3 loop is CSVERLAGGGTGDTQYF. DNA of the CDR3: TGCAGCGTTGAAAGGCTAGCGGGAGGAGGCACAGGAGATACGCAGTATTTT.